One and the same sample provided the 15 T cell receptor beta chains below, sequenced in a study of OX40 agonist ivuxolimab in advanced cancers. TCRdb's copy holds only in-frame clones and misses some; the assay was immunoSEQ multiplex PCR. This table has 7,000 or so clones, more than 75% appearing once. The specimen was CD4+ or CD8+ T cells sorted from blood, collected in a trial of the OX40 agonist ivuxolimab. These receptors were taken from an adult with an advanced solid tumor such as melanoma, head and neck, liver or kidney cancer.

V gene TRBV7-6 combines with J gene TRBJ2-3, with D possibly TRBD1 on 6 matching bases. V was pared by 4 bases and J by 4 bases, with 9 bases between. The CDR3 is 13 amino acids. Germline CDR1 SGHVS, CDR2 FNYEAQ. The CDR3 loop is CASSSRQADTQYF. In nucleotides, the CDR3 is TGTGCCAGCAGCTCAAGACAGGCAGATACGCAGTATTTT.

The rearrangement uses TRBV27 and TRBJ2-5, with D perhaps assigned TRBD1 or TRBD2 (5 bases each). In germline, CDR1 is MNHEY, CDR2 SMNVEV (reference sequence). The CDR3 has 11 amino acids. Trimming stripped 5 bases from V and 4 bases from J, with 5 bases between. CDR3 DNA: TGTGCCAGCAGTGGGGGAGAGACCCAGTACTTC. Its protein is CASSGGETQYF.

This chain links TRBV9 with TRBJ1-2; D is ambiguous. This CDR3 is 15 amino acids long. CDR1 is SGDLS, CDR2 YYNGEE, per germline. Trimming pared 0 bases from V and 0 bases from J, leaving 9 bases between. As DNA, the CDR3 is TGTGCCAGCAGCGTAGGCGGCAGCCCTAACTATGGCTACACCTTC. It specifies CASSVGGSPNYGYTF.

This clone has just a few counts. This sequence joins TRBV11-2 and TRBJ1-2, with D perhaps TRBD1 (5 bases). The CDR3 loop spans 12 amino acids. Trimming shortened V by 6 bases and J by 8 bases, and 13 bases separated the two germline ends. Germline V gives CDR1 SGHAT, CDR2 FQNNGV. For the CDR3, the DNA is TGTGCCAGCAGTTTGACGGGGGAGGGCTACACCTTC. This gives the protein CASSLTGEGYTF.

The V call is TRBV28, the J call TRBJ2-7, with D perhaps TRBD2 (5 bases). Germline V gene lookup returns CDR1 MDHEN and CDR2 SYDVKM. The CDR3 covers 15 residues. V dropped 3 bases and J dropped 7 bases, with 19 bases sitting between them. CDR3 DNA sequence: TGTGCCAGCAGTTTCGGACTGGCTTTGAGTGGTGAGCAGTACTTC. Encoded protein: CASSFGLALSGEQYF.

The chain uses TRBV29-1 and TRBJ2-3, with D possibly TRBD2 on 6 matching bases. Germline-derived CDR1 and CDR2 are SQVTM and ANQGSEA. This CDR3 contains 14 residues. Trimming pared 0 bases from V and 6 bases from J, leaving 13 bases between. This CDR3 reads CSVEDHGSLDTQYF. Here the CDR3 DNA reads TGCAGCGTTGAAGATCACGGGAGTCTGGATACGCAGTATTTT.

This rearrangement joins TRBV30 to TRBJ2-5, with TRBD1 as a possible D gene (6 bases). The germline V gene has CDR1 GTSNPN and CDR2 SVGIG (reference sequence). Trimming cost V 0 bases and J 5 bases, with 13 bases left between them. This CDR3 is built from 14 residues. In nucleotides, the CDR3 is TGTGCCTGGAGTGTAGAGGGGGATCTGGAGACCCAGTACTTC. Translated: CAWSVEGDLETQYF. Full variable domain (rest looked up from reference TRBV30 and TRBJ2-5): SQTIHQWPATLVQPVGSPLSLECTVEGTSNPNLYWYRQAAGRGLQLLFYSVGIGQISSEVPQNLSASRPQDRQFILSSKKLLLSDSGFYLCAWSVEGDLETQYFGPGTRLLVL.

This chain links TRBV11-2 with TRBJ2-3, with 11 bases that match TRBD2. This CDR3 is built from 17 residues. Germline V gene lookup returns CDR1 SGHAT and CDR2 FQNNGV. V gave up 5 bases and J gave up 8 bases; unmatched junction bases: 15. CDR3 nucleotides: TGTGCCAGCAGCCCACTACTAGCGGGGGACATCCCCGGTACGCAGTATTTT. It yields the protein CASSPLLAGDIPGTQYF.

The CDR3 spells CASLEGTVQPGELFF. Written as DNA, the CDR3 is TGTGCCAGCTTAGAAGGGACAGTCCAACCCGGGGAGCTGTTTTTT. V is TRBV2 and J is TRBJ2-2; TRBD1 matches at 7 bases. Germline V gene lookup returns CDR1 SNHLY and CDR2 FYNNEI. V shed 8 bases and J 6 bases; nucleotides not matched to a gene: 12. The CDR3 length is 15 residues.

V usage is TRBV29-1 and J usage is TRBJ2-5, with TRBD1 identical over 7 bases. The CDR3 has 16 residues. Germline V lookup: CDR1 SQVTM, CDR2 ANQGSEA. J was trimmed by 4 bases and V by 0 bases; bases with no gene match: 11. The CDR3 spells CSVEDLKGRGLETQYF. In DNA form, the CDR3 reads TGCAGCGTTGAAGATCTGAAGGGCAGGGGGTTAGAGACCCAGTACTTC.

This CDR3 reads CASSDFVRAGRSYNEQFF. In DNA, the CDR3 is TGTGCCAGCAGTGATTTCGTTAGGGCAGGGCGCTCCTACAATGAGCAGTTCTTC. The rearrangement joins TRBV6-1 to TRBJ2-1, with D possibly TRBD1 on 5 matching bases. CDR3 length equals 18 residues. The germline CDR1 and CDR2 sequences are MNHNS and SASEGT. The V gene lost 3 bases and the J gene lost 0 bases, with 18 bases spanning the gap.

The chain carries TRBV7-6 and TRBJ2-3; 9 bases line up with TRBD2. The germline V gene encodes CDR1 SGHVS and CDR2 FNYEAQ. CDR3 length: 15 residues. V trimming: 4 bases; J trimming: 2 bases; junction bases outside the gene matches: 4. For the CDR3, the DNA is TGTGCCAGCAGCTCTAGCGGGGCCTACACAGATACGCAGTATTTT. Translated, it gives CASSSSGAYTDTQYF. Looking up the rest from reference TRBV7-6 and TRBJ2-3 gives the full variable domain: GAGVSQSPRYKVTKRGQDVALRCDPISGHVSLYWYRQALGQGPEFLTYFNYEAQQDKSGLPNDRFSAERPEGSISTLTIQRTEQRDSAMYRCASSSSGAYTDTQYFGPGTRLTVL.

The gene calls are TRBV28 and TRBJ2-5, with unresolved D. V dropped 4 bases and J dropped 5 bases, with 8 bases sitting between them. The germline gives CDR1 MDHEN, CDR2 SYDVKM. This CDR3 comprises 12 residues. CDR3 amino acids: CASSWGGETQYF. DNA for the CDR3: TGTGCCAGCAGTTGGGGTGGGGAGACCCAGTACTTC.

The chain employs TRBV5-1 and TRBJ2-1; TRBD2 aligns across 14 bases. The CDR3 extends over 17 amino acids. The V segment lost 0 bases and the J segment 8 bases; nucleotides outside the gene matches: 7. Germline V CDR1 and CDR2: SGHRS, YFSETQ. CDR3 region: CASSLAGGTSGRDEQFF. The DNA for the CDR3 is TGCGCCAGCAGCTTGGCCGGAGGGACTAGCGGGAGAGATGAGCAGTTCTTC. Combining the CDR3 with reference TRBV5-1 and TRBJ2-1 gives the whole variable domain KAGVTQTPRYLIKTRGQQVTLSCSPISGHRSVSWYQQTPGQGLQFLFEYFSETQRNKGNFPGRFSGRQFSNSRSEMNVSTLELGDSALYLCASSLAGGTSGRDEQFFGPGTRLTVL.

The rearrangement uses TRBV6-5 and TRBJ2-3; 7 nucleotides line up with TRBD1. Trimming at V came to 6 bases and at J to 6 bases, leaving 12 bases not matched to a gene. Germline V gene data show CDR1 as MNHEY and CDR2 as SVGAGI. The CDR3 consists of 15 residues. The CDR3 spells CASRIRGQLIDTQYF. Written as DNA, the CDR3 is TGTGCCAGCAGAATTAGGGGACAGTTAATCGATACGCAGTATTTT.